The clone carrying this T cell receptor beta chain was seen many times. Its target is not known. RNA transcripts provided the source from which TCR beta CDR3 regions were amplified. TCR CDR3 underwent first-round RT-PCR with the HTBI primer set. TCRdb itself ran the multiplex PCR reads through MiXCR, one entry per CDR3 protein. The table has some 510,000 distinct CDR3 sequences, approximately 44% seen once; the top ten hold about 7.9%. Orbital computed tomography, thyroid ultrasound, serum thyroxine and TRAb, and clinical symptoms together informed the diagnoses. The sample is drawn from a study of T cells in Graves' hyperthyroidism and ophthalmopathy. Points from the study as a whole: Blood also showed most of the thyroid clonotypes that were expanded above 0.001.

The CDR3 extends over 13 amino acids. The V and J ends lost 1 base and 5 bases respectively, with 11 bases between them. Germline CDR1 is DFQATT and CDR2 is SNEGSKA (reference sequence). The chain carries TRBV20-1 and TRBJ2-5; D uncertain. This receptor was taken from a woman under 30 with Graves' hyperthyroidism. The sequenced material came from peripheral blood or thyroid tissue (not recorded which). The CDR3 nucleotides are TGCAGTGCTAGAGCCGCGCCTTTGGAGACCCAGTACTTC. Amino acid sequence: CSARAAPLETQYF.